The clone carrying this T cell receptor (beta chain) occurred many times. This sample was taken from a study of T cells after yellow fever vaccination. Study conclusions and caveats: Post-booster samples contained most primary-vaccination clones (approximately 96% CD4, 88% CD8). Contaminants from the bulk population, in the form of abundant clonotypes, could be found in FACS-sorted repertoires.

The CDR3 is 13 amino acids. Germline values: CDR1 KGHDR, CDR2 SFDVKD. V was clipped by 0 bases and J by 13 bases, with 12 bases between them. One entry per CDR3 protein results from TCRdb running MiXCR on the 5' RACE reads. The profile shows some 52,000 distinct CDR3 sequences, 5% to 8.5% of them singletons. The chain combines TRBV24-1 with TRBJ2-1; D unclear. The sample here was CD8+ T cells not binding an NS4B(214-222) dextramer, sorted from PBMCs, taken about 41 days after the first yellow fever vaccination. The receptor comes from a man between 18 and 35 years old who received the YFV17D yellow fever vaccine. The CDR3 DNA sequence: TGTGCCACCAGTGATTTGAGCCCAGGAAAACAGTTCTTC. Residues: CATSDLSPGKQFF.